Described below is a single TCR beta chain sequence and its context. Its target is not known. Prepared TCR beta cDNA libraries contained unique molecular identifiers. Input amounts of about 0.85 to 10 million T cells were used. These gave 500,000 or so cDNA molecules, so each molecule approximated one T cell. Each CDR3 protein gets one entry after TCRdb re-called the PCR reads with MiXCR. The table has hundreds of thousands of distinct CDR3 sequences, 53% seen once. V lost 3 bases and J lost 11, with 13 bases in between. Germline CDR1 KGHSH, CDR2 LQKENI. The CDR3 consists of 12 residues. This record belongs to a study of post-analysis software for immune sequencing data. Whole-study findings and limits: A few TRBV segments occurring more often in patients than controls included TRBV5-6, TRBV5-1 and TRBV20-1. Those with multiple sclerosis, the patient group, showed significantly lower normalized Chao1 diversity than controls. By F measure, samples from a shared preparation batch strongly co-clustered.

This clonotype was sampled from a girl between 10 and 17 years old with multiple sclerosis. The V call is TRBV18, the J call TRBJ2-5; weak D call: TRBD2 (5 bases). The sample was blood. The CDR3 DNA follows: TGTGCCAGCTCACCCTCAGTGAGGGAGCAGTACTTC. Translating it yields CASSPSVREQYF.